This entry is about one T cell receptor (beta chain). Original processing notes: Amplifying reference gene primers gave estimates of nucleated cell counts. The data were produced by immunoSEQ multiplex PCR, yet TCRdb's version contains in-frame clones alone and is incomplete. V, J and clone size derive from that table, while D and trimming were established from the DNA sequence. Of roughly 380,000 clones listed, around 84% are singletons. Germline V gives CDR1 KGHDR, CDR2 SFDVKD. This CDR3 contains 12 residues. V was clipped by 4 bases and J by 10 bases, with 12 bases between them. The data derive from a study of blood T cell repertoires in COVID-19. Study in general: Specimens from acute and convalescent COVID-19 originated in the United States, Italy and Spain. From T cells, B-cell-depleted T cells, or PBMCs came the material, which was cDNA or gDNA.

The specimen sequenced was peripheral blood. The sequence was obtained from a human donor with acute or convalescent COVID-19. The donor label of this sample is uncertain. The J gene is TRBJ1-2, the V gene TRBV24-1; a possible D gene is TRBD1 (6 bases). The CDR3 reads CATSDGGQTYTF. The CDR3 bases are TGTGCCACCAGTGACGGAGGACAGACCTACACCTTC.